The 29 T cell receptor beta chains presented below share a single source sample, sequenced in a study of T cells after yellow fever vaccination. MiXCR, applied by TCRdb to the 5' RACE reads, yields one record per CDR3 protein. Seen here are hundreds of thousands of distinct CDR3 sequences, 6.2% observed once, and the top ten hold 15%. Sequencing was performed on PBMCs, taken 5 days after the yellow fever booster vaccination. The receptors here all came from a man aged 30 to 45 who received the YFV17D yellow fever vaccine.

The sample holds many counts of this clonotype. The gene calls are TRBV5-1 and TRBJ2-5; a weak D match, TRBD2 (5 bases). There are 16 residues in the CDR3. V dropped 5 bases and J dropped 4 bases, with 21 bases sitting between them. Germline V CDR1 and CDR2: SGHRS, YFSETQ. CDR3 nucleotide sequence: TGCGCCAGCAGAGAAAGGAGCGGAGATGGTGGAGAGACCCAGTACTTC. This encodes CASRERSGDGGETQYF.

The count of this clonotype is one. A read error may be the cause here, since a much bigger clone is one base away. The chain combines TRBV6-2 or TRBV6-3 with TRBJ1-5; possibly TRBD1 for D (5 bases). Germline assignment: CDR1 MNHEY and CDR2 SVGEGT. The CDR3 sequence is 16 residues long. CDR3 in DNA: TGTGCCAGCAGTAGGGGAAAGGTTTATAGCAATCAGCCCCTGCATTTT. Protein product: CASSRGKVYSNQPLHF.

This clonotype occurred a few times. V is TRBV7-2 and J is TRBJ2-3, with 8 positions matching TRBD1. This CDR3 comprises 14 residues. CDR1 SGHTA and CDR2 FQGNSA come from the germline V gene. V lost 5 bases, J lost 6 bases, and 7 bases stayed unmatched. DNA for the CDR3: TGTGCCAGCAGCCCACTGACAGGGGTGGATACGCAGTATTTT. Encoded protein: CASSPLTGVDTQYF.

In its sample, this clonotype was seen a few times. The J gene is TRBJ2-4, the V gene TRBV18, with a weak D call TRBD2 (5 bases). Germline-derived CDR1 and CDR2 are KGHSH and LQKENI. There are 17 residues in the CDR3. V shed 1 base and J shed 1 base, with 14 bases lying between them. The CDR3 is CASSPLITGVAKNIQYF. In nucleotides, the CDR3 is TGTGCCAGCTCACCACTAATCACCGGGGTTGCCAAAAACATTCAGTACTTC.

This clonotype came up a few times. The chain carries TRBV4-3 and TRBJ2-7; D gene ambiguous. Trimming shortened V by 4 bases and J by 8 bases, and 15 bases separated the two germline ends. This CDR3 comprises 13 residues. Looked up from germline, CDR1 is LGHNA and CDR2 is YSLEER. The CDR3 sequence is CASSPDQNSQQYF. In nucleotides, the CDR3 is TGCGCCAGCAGCCCCGATCAAAATTCACAGCAGTACTTC.

The chain uses TRBV28 and TRBJ2-7; tentative D call: TRBD1 (6 bases). This CDR3 comprises 13 residues. Trimming stripped 7 bases from V and 4 bases from J, with 14 bases between. CDR1 MDHEN and CDR2 SYDVKM come from the germline V gene. This chain's CDR3 is CASTDSSLYEQYF. CDR3 in DNA: TGTGCCAGCACGGACAGCTCTTTGTACGAGCAGTACTTC.

This rearrangement joins TRBV4-1 to TRBJ1-1; a weak D match, TRBD1 (6 bases). The germline gives CDR1 MGHRA, CDR2 YSYEKL. V dropped 4 bases and J dropped 7 bases, with 13 bases sitting between them. The CDR3 has 13 residues. The CDR3 nucleotides are TGCGCCAGCAGCCGACTGCGGACAGTTGAAGCTTTCTTT. Translating it yields CASSRLRTVEAFF.

This clonotype was picked up a small number of times. This chain uses TRBV12-3 or TRBV12-4 with TRBJ1-4; 10 positions match TRBD1. V lost 5 bases, J lost 5 bases, and 8 bases stayed unmatched. The CDR3 covers 16 residues. CDR3 nucleotides: TGTGCCAGCAGTCTCGGACAGGGGGAACCAAATGAAAAACTGTTTTTT. It codes for CASSLGQGEPNEKLFF.

This clonotype has just a few counts. The CDR3 coding sequence is TGTGCCAGCAGCTTAACTCGGGGCCTACAAGAGACCCAGTACTTC. It codes for CASSLTRGLQETQYF. The chain uses TRBV7-2 and TRBJ2-5; D might be TRBD1 or TRBD2, each matching 5 bases. The CDR3 runs 15 residues. With 2 bases removed from V and 2 bases from J, the gap between germline ends came to 12 bases. Germline lookup yields CDR1 SGHTA and CDR2 FQGNSA.

The chain employs TRBV7-2 and TRBJ2-4; tentatively, D is TRBD2 (5 bases). CDR1 SGHTA and CDR2 FQGNSA come from the germline V gene. The CDR3 spans 17 residues. Trimming left V 0 bases short and J 0 bases short, with 12 bases between. In DNA, the CDR3 is TGTGCCAGCAGCTTAGCGTTTGGGAGACTAGCCAAAAACATTCAGTACTTC. It is translated as CASSLAFGRLAKNIQYF.

The rearrangement links TRBV20-1 to TRBJ2-3, with TRBD2 matching over 8 bases. This CDR3 has 14 amino acids. The trim removed 8 bases at V and 2 bases at J, leaving 9 bases unmatched. The germline CDR1 and CDR2 sequences are DFQATT and SNEGSKA (reference sequence). CDR3 region: CSCTLAGTTDTQYF. CDR3 coding DNA: TGCAGTTGCACCCTAGCGGGCACCACAGATACGCAGTATTTT.

This clonotype was found a few times. The chain carries TRBV7-8 and TRBJ2-5; 13 bases align to TRBD2. V dropped 5 bases and J dropped 5; count of bases not matched to a gene: 5. Germline V lookup: CDR1 SGHVS, CDR2 FQNEAQ. The CDR3 sequence is 15 residues long. CDR3 bases: TGTGCCAGCAGCGCCCCGGGACTAGCGGGGGAGACCCAGTACTTC. This gives the protein CASSAPGLAGETQYF.

This clonotype was seen many times. The chain employs TRBV5-1 and TRBJ2-7; unclear D gene. Per the germline V gene, CDR1 is SGHRS and CDR2 is YFSETQ. This CDR3 comprises 13 residues. V was pared by 0 bases and J by 5 bases, with 9 bases between. The CDR3 coding sequence is TGCGCCAGCAGCTTGGTGCAGTTCAACGAGCAGTACTTC. This encodes CASSLVQFNEQYF.

This clonotype was counted ten times or more. V usage is TRBV6-5 and J usage is TRBJ2-7; 9 bases map to TRBD1. Unmatched junction bases numbered 15, after V lost 4 bases and J lost 2 bases. The CDR3 is 18 amino acids. Per the germline V gene, CDR1 is MNHEY and CDR2 is SVGAGI. The CDR3 nucleotides read TGTGCCAGCAGTTTCCGCGGCCGAGGTGGGACAGGGACCTACGAGCAGTACTTC. Protein: CASSFRGRGGTGTYEQYF.

The J gene is TRBJ2-3, the V gene TRBV15, with a weak D call TRBD1 (6 bases). This CDR3 has 14 residues. Germline CDR1 reads LNHNV; CDR2 reads YYDKDF (reference sequence). Trimming took 1 base from V and 4 from J, leaving 9 bases between them. CDR3 protein: CATSRGDRSDTQYF. The CDR3 DNA is TGTGCCACCAGCAGAGGAGACAGGTCAGATACGCAGTATTTT.

This clonotype occurred a few times. The rearrangement joins TRBV20-1 to TRBJ2-3, with TRBD2 matching 11 bases. The CDR3 extends over 16 amino acids. Trimming at V came to 3 bases and at J to 1 base, leaving 6 bases not matched to a gene. Germline assignment: CDR1 DFQATT and CDR2 SNEGSKA (reference sequence). In DNA form, the CDR3 reads TGCAGTGCTAGGGGCCCACTAGCGGGGGGCACAGATACGCAGTATTTT. It yields the protein CSARGPLAGGTDTQYF.

The CDR3 loop reads CASSLDKDNEQFF. The CDR3 nucleotides read TGTGCCAGCAGCTTAGATAAGGACAATGAGCAGTTCTTC. The rearrangement links TRBV7-8 to TRBJ2-1, with D hard to call. This CDR3 spans 13 amino acids. CDR1 and CDR2 from the germline V gene are SGHVS and FQNEAQ. The V and J ends lost 1 base and 5 bases respectively, with 6 bases between them.

There are a few counts of this clonotype. The J gene is TRBJ2-7, the V gene TRBV18; D might be TRBD2 (6 bases). The CDR3 contains 14 residues. Germline V gene sequence: CDR1 KGHSH, CDR2 LQKENI. Trimming left V 5 bases short and J 4 bases short, with 15 bases between. The CDR3 DNA sequence: TGTGCCAGCTCATTCACCGGGAGAGCGTACGAGCAGTACTTC. Protein product: CASSFTGRAYEQYF.

This clonotype was counted at least ten times. The rearrangement uses TRBV5-1 and TRBJ1-1, with D possibly matching TRBD1 (6 bases). The germline V gene has CDR1 SGHRS and CDR2 YFSETQ. Trimming pared 0 bases from V and 10 bases from J, leaving 16 bases between. The CDR3 runs to 14 residues. The CDR3 DNA reads TGCGCCAGCAGCTTGGAGAATGGAGTACAGGGAGCTTTCTTT. Its protein is CASSLENGVQGAFF.

The V gene is TRBV6-5, the J gene TRBJ2-7, with D uncertain. The CDR3 runs to 14 residues. The germline V gene encodes CDR1 MNHEY and CDR2 SVGAGI. V lost 3 bases to trimming and J lost 6 bases, with 15 bases between them. CDR3 DNA: TGTGCCAGCAGTTATGTGTCGGGCGGATTCGAGCAGTACTTC. Protein product: CASSYVSGGFEQYF.

This clonotype has a count of ten or more. The V and J genes are TRBV12-3 or TRBV12-4 and TRBJ2-5; D gene ambiguous. Trimming pared 1 base from V and 3 bases from J, leaving 9 bases between. This CDR3 has 14 amino acids. The DNA of the CDR3 is TGTGCCAGCAGTTTAGTACTTGAGAAAGAGACCCAGTACTTC. Amino acid sequence: CASSLVLEKETQYF.

This clonotype has a count of ten or more. V usage is TRBV7-3 and J usage is TRBJ2-3; the match to TRBD2 covers 12 bases. Trimming cost V 4 bases and J 4 bases; bases outside gene matches: 6. Per the germline V gene, CDR1 is SGHTA and CDR2 is FQGTGA. The CDR3 extends over 16 amino acids. In DNA form, the CDR3 reads TGTGCCAGCAGCTCCGGACTAGCGGGAATAGCAGATACGCAGTATTTT. Amino acids: CASSSGLAGIADTQYF.

This clonotype was counted at least ten times. V gene TRBV18 combines with J gene TRBJ2-7, with TRBD1 matching 10 bases. V shed 0 bases, J shed 4 bases, and the junction held 3 bases outside the gene matches. The CDR3 loop spans 15 amino acids. CDR1 and CDR2 (germline): KGHSH, LQKENI. The CDR3 DNA reads as TGTGCCAGCTCACCACCAGGGACAGGGGTGTACGAGCAGTACTTC. It encodes CASSPPGTGVYEQYF.

In DNA form, the CDR3 reads TGTGCCAGCAGTCCGACAGGGGGTAGCACAGATACGCAGTATTTT. The encoded protein is CASSPTGGSTDTQYF. The chain links TRBV12-3 or TRBV12-4 to TRBJ2-3; 9 bases fit TRBD1. The junction had 3 bases not matched to a gene; V was cut back by 5 bases and J by 0 bases. The CDR3 contains 15 residues.

This chain connects TRBV9 to TRBJ2-3, with D perhaps matching TRBD1 or TRBD2 (5 bases each). In germline, CDR1 is SGDLS, CDR2 YYNGEE. Trimming stripped 0 bases from V and 1 base from J, with 6 bases between. This CDR3 is built from 14 residues. This CDR3 is CASSVAGRTDTQYF. DNA for the CDR3: TGTGCCAGCAGCGTAGCGGGGCGCACAGATACGCAGTATTTT.

This clonotype was counted only a few times. The chain is built from TRBV28 and TRBJ2-7, with 10 bases aligning to TRBD2. The J segment lost 6 bases and the V segment lost 6 bases, leaving 8 bases of the junction unmatched. The CDR3 extends over 14 amino acids. Germline V gene lookup returns CDR1 MDHEN and CDR2 SYDVKM. CDR3 DNA sequence: TGTGCCAGCAGACTACTAGCGGGACGCATCGAGCAGTACTTC. Its protein product is CASRLLAGRIEQYF.

The sample holds many counts of this clonotype. This chain connects TRBV5-4 to TRBJ2-4; D unresolved. CDR3 size: 13 residues. The germline CDR1 and CDR2 sequences are SGHNT and YYREEE (reference sequence). V was shortened by 0 bases and J by 2 bases, with 3 bases between the two germline ends. CDR3 region: CASSLDTKNIQYF. The DNA of the CDR3 is TGTGCCAGCAGCTTGGATACCAAAAACATTCAGTACTTC. Combining the CDR3 with reference TRBV5-4 and TRBJ2-4 gives the whole variable domain ETGVTQSPTHLIKTRGQQVTLRCSSQSGHNTVSWYQQALGQGPQFIFQYYREEENGRGNFPPRFSGLQFPNYSSELNVNALELDDSALYLCASSLDTKNIQYFGAGTRLSVL.

With respect to this clonotype: A much larger clone differs by one base, so this may be a read error. The chain employs TRBV7-9 and TRBJ2-4; D gene uncertain. The CDR3 consists of 15 residues. Germline CDR1 SEHNR, CDR2 FQNEAQ (reference sequence). This CDR3 reads CASSLGEKAKNNQYF. The CDR3 DNA follows: TGTGCCAGCAGCTTAGGAGAAAAAGCCAAAAACAATCAGTACTTC. The entire variable domain, with the rest obtained from reference TRBV7-9 and TRBJ2-4, is as follows: DTGVSQNPRHKITKRGQNVTFRCDPISEHNRLYWYRQTLGQGPEFLTYFQNEAQLEKSRLLSDRFSAERPKGSFSTLEIQRTEQGDSAMYLCASSLGEKAKNNQYFGAGTRLSVL.

In its sample, this clonotype was seen a few times. The genes are TRBV15 and TRBJ2-7, with D possibly TRBD1 on 5 matching bases. V was clipped by 3 bases and J by 1 base, with 7 bases between them. CDR1 is LNHNV and CDR2 is YYDKDF in the germline V gene (reference sequence). The CDR3 has 13 amino acids. Here the CDR3 reads CATSRDKSYEQYF. The CDR3 DNA reads as TGTGCCACCAGCAGGGACAAGTCCTACGAGCAGTACTTC.